A single sample is the source of the 12 T cell receptor beta chains below, sequenced in a study of blood T cell repertoires in COVID-19. Data came from immunoSEQ multiplex PCR; TCRdb stores just in-frame clones and leaves some out. The sample consists of over 200,000 clones, around 83% of them appearing once. Sequenced: peripheral blood. The receptors stem from a man at least 80 years old with acute or convalescent COVID-19.

The chain couples TRBV18 to TRBJ2-7, with 9 bases matching TRBD2. CDR3 length: 15 residues. CDR1 is KGHSH, CDR2 LQKENI, per germline. The V segment lost 3 bases and the J segment 4 bases; nucleotides outside the gene matches: 7. CDR3: CASSPIATSGYEQYF. The CDR3 DNA is TGTGCCAGCTCACCTATTGCGACTAGCGGTTACGAGCAGTACTTC.

The chain uses TRBV14 and TRBJ2-3; tentative D call: TRBD2 (5 bases). Germline assignment: CDR1 SGHDN and CDR2 FVKESK. V was cut by 3 bases and J by 2 bases, with 15 bases left in between. The CDR3 is 16 residues long. Here the CDR3 DNA reads TGTGCCAGCAGCCAGGTTTCCGGGATACACACAGATACGCAGTATTTT. Residues: CASSQVSGIHTDTQYF.

J is TRBJ1-5 and V is TRBV20-1; D perhaps matches TRBD1 (5 bases). Trimming left V 3 bases short and J 1 base short, with 10 bases between. The CDR3 is 14 residues long. Germline CDR1 is DFQATT and CDR2 is SNEGSKA (reference sequence). The CDR3 sequence is CSASPGMSNQPQHF. Here the CDR3 DNA reads TGCAGTGCTAGTCCAGGGATGAGCAATCAGCCCCAGCATTTT.

The chain uses TRBV5-4 and TRBJ1-2, with TRBD1 as a possible D gene (6 bases). Germline V lookup: CDR1 SGHNT, CDR2 YYREEE (reference sequence). CDR3 length equals 13 residues. Trimming took 4 bases from V and 3 from J, leaving 10 bases between them. Written as DNA, the CDR3 is TGTGCCAGCAGCCAGGACAGCTACTATGGCTACACCTTC. Translation: CASSQDSYYGYTF.

This sequence joins TRBV3-1 (or the pseudogene TRBV3-2) and TRBJ1-1; 8 bases map to TRBD1. With 6 bases clipped from V and 2 bases from J, the junction kept 2 bases outside the gene matches. The germline V gene encodes CDR1 LGHDT and CDR2 YNNKEL (reference sequence). This CDR3 is built from 13 residues. The CDR3, as DNA: TGTGCCAGCAGAGGGACAGGTAACACTGAAGCTTTCTTT. Its protein is CASRGTGNTEAFF.

Regarding this clone: Relative to the germline gene, one junction end is altered; a read error may explain this. This rearrangement joins TRBV7-7 to TRBJ1-4, with 11 bases lining up with TRBD1. Germline CDR1 SSHAT, CDR2 FNYEAQ (reference sequence). This CDR3 is built from 15 residues. CDR3: CASSQGTGGNEKLFF. CDR3 nucleotides: TGTGCTAGCAGCCAAGGGACAGGGGGTAATGAAAAACTGTTTTTT.

The V gene is TRBV13, the J gene TRBJ1-6; D gene unclear. CDR3 length equals 13 residues. The germline CDR1 and CDR2 sequences are PRHDT and FYEKMQ (reference sequence). Trimming cost V 8 bases and J 6 bases, with 11 bases left between them. This CDR3 is CASHRELNSPLHF. The CDR3 DNA is TGTGCCAGCCACCGGGAGCTTAATTCACCCCTCCACTTT.

CDR3 sequence reads: CASKPGGAPVETQYF. Written as DNA, the CDR3 is TGTGCCAGCAAGCCTGGGGGCGCCCCTGTGGAGACCCAGTACTTC. The rearrangement uses TRBV6-5 and TRBJ2-5; TRBD1 is a possible D gene (6 bases). This CDR3 has 15 residues. The V end was cut by 7 bases, the J end by 5 bases, with 20 bases between. CDR1 is MNHEY, CDR2 SVGAGI, per germline.

The chain recombines TRBV5-1 with TRBJ1-6, with 11 bases identical to TRBD1. CDR3 length equals 16 residues. Trimming took 5 bases from V and 6 from J; bases not matched to a gene: 7. The V gene's germline CDR1 is SGHRS and CDR2 YFSETQ. The CDR3 DNA is TGCGCCAGCAGAACCGGGACAGGGGGTTTTAATTCACCCCTCCACTTT. It encodes CASRTGTGGFNSPLHF.

The chain has TRBV3-1 (or the pseudogene TRBV3-2) and TRBJ1-5; perhaps TRBD1 as D (5 bases). The CDR3 is 16 amino acids. Per the germline V gene, CDR1 is LGHDT and CDR2 is YNNKEL (reference sequence). With 0 bases removed from V and 2 bases from J, the gap between germline ends came to 11 bases. The CDR3 region has the DNA TGTGCCAGCAGCCAAGATCAGGGATTCGGCAATCAGCCCCAGCATTTT. Translated: CASSQDQGFGNQPQHF.

The rearrangement joins TRBV3-1 (or the pseudogene TRBV3-2) to TRBJ2-3; 7 bases match TRBD2. Germline CDR1 and CDR2: LGHDT and YNNKEL (reference sequence). This CDR3 has 15 residues. V shed 4 bases and J 4 bases; nucleotides not matched to a gene: 8. CDR3 in DNA: TGTGCCAGCAGCCTAGGACTAGTCGGAGCAGATACGCAGTATTTT. This gives the protein CASSLGLVGADTQYF.

The V gene is TRBV5-6, the J gene TRBJ1-1; D is unclear. The V gene lost 0 bases and the J gene lost 7 bases, with 13 bases spanning the gap. This CDR3 is built from 14 residues. Per the germline V gene, CDR1 is SGHDT and CDR2 is YYEEEE. CDR3 amino acids: CASSLGAGFGEAFF. The CDR3 nucleotides read TGTGCCAGCAGCTTGGGAGCGGGGTTTGGTGAAGCTTTCTTT.